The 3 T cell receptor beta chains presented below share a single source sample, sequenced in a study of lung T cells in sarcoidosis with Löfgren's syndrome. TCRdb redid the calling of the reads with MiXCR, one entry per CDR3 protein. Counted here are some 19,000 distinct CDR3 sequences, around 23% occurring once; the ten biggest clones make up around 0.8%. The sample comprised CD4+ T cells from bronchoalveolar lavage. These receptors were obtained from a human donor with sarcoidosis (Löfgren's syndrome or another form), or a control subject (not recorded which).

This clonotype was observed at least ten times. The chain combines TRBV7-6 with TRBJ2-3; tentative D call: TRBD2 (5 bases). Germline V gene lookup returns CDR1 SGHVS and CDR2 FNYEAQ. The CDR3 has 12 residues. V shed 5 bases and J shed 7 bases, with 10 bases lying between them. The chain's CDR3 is CASSRTGNTQYF. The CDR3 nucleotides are TGTGCCAGCAGCCGAACGGGAAATACGCAGTATTTT.

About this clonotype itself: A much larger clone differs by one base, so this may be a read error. CDR3 nucleotide sequence: TGTGCCAGCACCAGGGATGAGGAAAAACTGTTTTTT. Translation: CASTRDEEKLFF. The chain couples TRBV6-6 to TRBJ1-4; D is possibly TRBD1 (5 bases). From germline, CDR1 is MNHNY and CDR2 SVGAGI (reference sequence). Deletions cut 7 bases from V and 8 bases from J, with 11 bases between. The CDR3 runs 12 residues.

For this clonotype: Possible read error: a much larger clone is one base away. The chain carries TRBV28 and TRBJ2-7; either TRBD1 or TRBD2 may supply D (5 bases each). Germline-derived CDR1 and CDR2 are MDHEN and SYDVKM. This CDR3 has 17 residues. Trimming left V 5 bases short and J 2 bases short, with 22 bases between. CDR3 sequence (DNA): TGTGCCAGCAGTCCACTCCCGGGGCGAACACTCCCCTACGAGCAGTACTTC. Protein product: CASSPLPGRTLPYEQYF.